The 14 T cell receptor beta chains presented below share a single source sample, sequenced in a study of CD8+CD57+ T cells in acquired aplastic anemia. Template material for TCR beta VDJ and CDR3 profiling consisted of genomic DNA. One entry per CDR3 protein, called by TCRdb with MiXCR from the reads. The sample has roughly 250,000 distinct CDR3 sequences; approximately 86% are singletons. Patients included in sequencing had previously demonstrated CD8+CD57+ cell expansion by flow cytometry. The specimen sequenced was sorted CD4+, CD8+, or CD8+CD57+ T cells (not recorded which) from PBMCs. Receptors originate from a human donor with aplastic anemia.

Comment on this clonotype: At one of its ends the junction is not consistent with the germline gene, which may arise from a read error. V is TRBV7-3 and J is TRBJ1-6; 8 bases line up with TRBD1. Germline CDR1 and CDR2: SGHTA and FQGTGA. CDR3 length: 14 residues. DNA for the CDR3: TGTGCCAGCAGCTCAGACAGGGGCAATTGGCCACACCTCTTT. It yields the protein CASSSDRGNWPHLF.

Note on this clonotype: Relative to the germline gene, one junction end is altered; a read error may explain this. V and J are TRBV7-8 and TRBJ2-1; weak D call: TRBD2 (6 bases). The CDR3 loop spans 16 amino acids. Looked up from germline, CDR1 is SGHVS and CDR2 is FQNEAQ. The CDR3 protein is CASSLAGGHDQHDQFF. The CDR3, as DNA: TGTGCCAGCAGCTTAGCGGGAGGTCACGATCAGCATGATCAGTTCTTC.

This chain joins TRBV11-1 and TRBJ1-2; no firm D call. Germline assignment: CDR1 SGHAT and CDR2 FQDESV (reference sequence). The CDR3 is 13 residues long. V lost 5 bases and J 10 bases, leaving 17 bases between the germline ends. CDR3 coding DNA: TGTGCCAGCAGCGTGGAGGCCAATCGGGCCTACACCTTC. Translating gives CASSVEANRAYTF.

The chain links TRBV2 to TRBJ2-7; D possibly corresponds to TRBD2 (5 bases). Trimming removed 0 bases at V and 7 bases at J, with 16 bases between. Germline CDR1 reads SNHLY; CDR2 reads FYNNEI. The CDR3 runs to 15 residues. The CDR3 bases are TGTGCCAGCAGTGAAGCTGGGTTTGGGAGCTCAGAGCAGTACTTC. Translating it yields CASSEAGFGSSEQYF.

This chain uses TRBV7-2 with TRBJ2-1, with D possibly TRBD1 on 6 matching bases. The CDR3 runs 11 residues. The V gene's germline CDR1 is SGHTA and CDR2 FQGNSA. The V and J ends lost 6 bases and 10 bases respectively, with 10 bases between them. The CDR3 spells CASSPDREQFF. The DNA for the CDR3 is TGTGCCAGCAGTCCGGACAGAGAGCAGTTCTTC.

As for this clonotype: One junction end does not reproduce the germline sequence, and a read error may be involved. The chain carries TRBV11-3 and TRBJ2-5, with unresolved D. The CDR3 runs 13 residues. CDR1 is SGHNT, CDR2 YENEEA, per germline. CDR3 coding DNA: TGCGCCAGCAGCTTAGAACTAACAGAGACCCAGTACTTC. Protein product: CASSLELTETQYF. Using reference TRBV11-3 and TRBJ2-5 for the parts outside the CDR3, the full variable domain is EAGVVQSPRYKIIEKKQPVAFWCNPISGHNTLYWYLQNLGQGPELLIRYENEEAVDDSQLPKDRFSAERLKGVDSTLKIQPAELGDSAVYLCASSLELTETQYFGPGTRLLVL.

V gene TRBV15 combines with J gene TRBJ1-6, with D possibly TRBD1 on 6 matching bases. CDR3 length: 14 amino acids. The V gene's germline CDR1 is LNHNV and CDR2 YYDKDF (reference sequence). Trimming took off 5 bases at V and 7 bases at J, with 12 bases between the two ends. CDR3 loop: CATSVLTGNSPLHF. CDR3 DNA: TGTGCCACCAGCGTGCTTACAGGGAATTCACCCCTCCACTTT.

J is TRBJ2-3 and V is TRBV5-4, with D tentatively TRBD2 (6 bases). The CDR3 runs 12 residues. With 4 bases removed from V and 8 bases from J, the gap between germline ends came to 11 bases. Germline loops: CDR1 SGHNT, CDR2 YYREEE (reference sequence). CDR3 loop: CASSVELATQYF. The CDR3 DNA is TGTGCCAGCAGCGTGGAACTAGCTACGCAGTATTTT.

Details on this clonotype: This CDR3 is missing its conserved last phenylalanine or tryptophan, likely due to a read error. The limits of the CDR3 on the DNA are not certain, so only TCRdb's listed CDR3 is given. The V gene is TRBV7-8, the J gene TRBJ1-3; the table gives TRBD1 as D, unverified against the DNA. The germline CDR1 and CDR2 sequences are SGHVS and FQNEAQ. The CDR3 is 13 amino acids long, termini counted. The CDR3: CASSYGQGNYVQY.

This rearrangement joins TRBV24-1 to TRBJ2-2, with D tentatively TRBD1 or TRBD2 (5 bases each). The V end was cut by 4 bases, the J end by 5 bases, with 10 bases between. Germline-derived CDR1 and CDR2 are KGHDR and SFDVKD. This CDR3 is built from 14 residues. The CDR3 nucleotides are TGTGCCACCAGTGAGCTGGGGGAGACCGGGGAGCTGTTTTTT. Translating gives CATSELGETGELFF.

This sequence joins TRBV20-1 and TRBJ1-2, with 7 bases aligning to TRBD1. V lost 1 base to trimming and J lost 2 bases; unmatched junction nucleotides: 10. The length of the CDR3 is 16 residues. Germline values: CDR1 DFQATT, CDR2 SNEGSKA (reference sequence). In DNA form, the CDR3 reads TGCAGTGCTAGAGGGGTAGGGGGACAGCCAAACTATGGCTACACCTTC. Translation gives CSARGVGGQPNYGYTF.

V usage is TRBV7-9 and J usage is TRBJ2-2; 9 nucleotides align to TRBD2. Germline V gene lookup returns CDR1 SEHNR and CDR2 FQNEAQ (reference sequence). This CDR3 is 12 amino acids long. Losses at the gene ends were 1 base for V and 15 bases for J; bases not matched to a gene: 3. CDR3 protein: CASSLVRGGVFF. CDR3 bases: TGTGCCAGCAGCTTAGTACGCGGGGGGGTGTTTTTT.

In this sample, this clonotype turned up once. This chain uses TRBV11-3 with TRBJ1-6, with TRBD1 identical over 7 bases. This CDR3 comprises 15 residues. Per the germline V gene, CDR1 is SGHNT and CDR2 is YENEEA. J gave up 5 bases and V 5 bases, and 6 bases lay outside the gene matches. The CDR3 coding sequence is TGTGCCAGCAGCGACAGGGCGAATGATAATTCACCCCTCCACTTT. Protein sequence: CASSDRANDNSPLHF.

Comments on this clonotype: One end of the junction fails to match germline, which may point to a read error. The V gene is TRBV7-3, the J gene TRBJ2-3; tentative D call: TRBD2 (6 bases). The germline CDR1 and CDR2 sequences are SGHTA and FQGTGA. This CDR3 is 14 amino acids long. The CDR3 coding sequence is TGTGCCAGCAGTTCTCGCGGGACTTGGGGAGACACCCAGTTT. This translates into CASSSRGTWGDTQF.